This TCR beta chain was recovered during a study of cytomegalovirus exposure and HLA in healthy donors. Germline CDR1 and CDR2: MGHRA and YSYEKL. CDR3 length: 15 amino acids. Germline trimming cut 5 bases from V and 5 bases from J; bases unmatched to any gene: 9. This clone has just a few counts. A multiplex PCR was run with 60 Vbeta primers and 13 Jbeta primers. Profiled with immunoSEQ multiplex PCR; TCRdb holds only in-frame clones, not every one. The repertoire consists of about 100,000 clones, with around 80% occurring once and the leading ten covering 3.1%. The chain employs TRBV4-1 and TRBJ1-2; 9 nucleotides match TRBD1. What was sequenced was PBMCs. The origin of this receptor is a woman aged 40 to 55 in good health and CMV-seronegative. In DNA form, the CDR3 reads TGCGCCAGCAGCGGAAACAGGGGGCGAAGGTATGGCTACACCTTC. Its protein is CASSGNRGRRYGYTF.